These 21 T cell receptor beta chains were sequenced from one sample in a study of cytomegalovirus exposure and HLA in healthy donors. TCRdb's copy holds only in-frame clones and misses some; the assay was immunoSEQ multiplex PCR. This sample carries over 75,000 clones, approximately 91% of them seen once, and the ten largest clones take 2.1%. Sequencing was done on a sample of PBMCs. These receptors all stem from a man younger than 45 in good health and CMV-seronegative.

The J gene is TRBJ1-4, the V gene TRBV5-4, with a possible D match to TRBD1 (5 bases). The CDR3 runs 15 residues. In germline, CDR1 is SGHNT, CDR2 YYREEE (reference sequence). Trimming shortened V by 0 bases and J by 3 bases, and 9 bases separated the two germline ends. CDR3 sequence (DNA): TGTGCCAGCAGCTTGGAAGGGGAGGCTAATGAAAAACTGTTTTTT. Protein sequence: CASSLEGEANEKLFF.

The chain links TRBV28 to TRBJ1-1; possibly TRBD1 for D (6 bases). The CDR3 length is 15 residues. From germline, CDR1 is MDHEN and CDR2 SYDVKM. V was clipped by 5 bases and J by 5 bases, with 18 bases between them. This CDR3 reads CASSPARGGRTEAFF. The DNA for the CDR3 is TGTGCCAGCAGTCCCGCTAGGGGGGGTCGGACTGAAGCTTTCTTT.

The genes are TRBV7-8 and TRBJ2-1; 10 nucleotides match TRBD2. V dropped 3 bases and J dropped 5; count of bases not matched to a gene: 16. The germline V gene encodes CDR1 SGHVS and CDR2 FQNEAQ. There are 19 residues in the CDR3. CDR3 nucleotide sequence: TGTGCCAGCAGCTTTCTTTCTAGCGGGGGTCCGCTTTTAAACAATGAGCAGTTCTTC. It translates to CASSFLSSGGPLLNNEQFF.

The rearrangement uses TRBV9 and TRBJ2-3; 7 bases agree with TRBD2. There are 15 residues in the CDR3. Germline V gene data show CDR1 as SGDLS and CDR2 as YYNGEE. The trim removed 0 bases at V and 3 bases at J, leaving 4 bases unmatched. CDR3 in amino acids: CASSVGAGRTDTQYF. CDR3 coding DNA: TGTGCCAGCAGCGTAGGGGCCGGGAGGACAGATACGCAGTATTTT.

This chain joins TRBV28 and TRBJ1-1, with 9 bases that match TRBD1. V gave up 7 bases and J gave up 3 bases; unmatched junction bases: 6. CDR1 is MDHEN and CDR2 is SYDVKM in the germline V gene. The CDR3 covers 14 residues. The DNA for the CDR3 is TGTGCCAGCATGACAGGGGGAACGTACACTGAAGCTTTCTTT. Amino acids: CASMTGGTYTEAFF.

This rearrangement joins TRBV28 to TRBJ1-1, with a possible D match to TRBD1 (6 bases). Trimming shortened V by 3 bases and J by 0 bases, and 14 bases separated the two germline ends. Germline V gene data show CDR1 as MDHEN and CDR2 as SYDVKM. The CDR3 loop spans 16 amino acids. CDR3 sequence (DNA): TGTGCCAGCAGTTTCTCATCGACAGGACTGAACACTGAAGCTTTCTTT. It encodes CASSFSSTGLNTEAFF.

J is TRBJ2-5 and V is TRBV11-1, with 9 bases matching TRBD1. V shed 5 bases, J shed 5 bases, and the junction held 18 bases outside the gene matches. Germline CDR1 SGHAT, CDR2 FQDESV (reference sequence). The CDR3 is 18 amino acids. CDR3 in DNA: TGTGCCAGCAGCCAACACAGACTACAGGGGGCGCTTGGGGAGACCCAGTACTTC. Its translation: CASSQHRLQGALGETQYF. The variable domain in full, completed from reference TRBV11-1 and TRBJ2-5, reads EAEVAQSPRYKITEKSQAVAFWCDPISGHATLYWYRQILGQGPELLVQFQDESVVDDSQLPKDRFSAERLKGVDSTLKIQPAELGDSAMYLCASSQHRLQGALGETQYFGPGTRLLVL.

This chain connects TRBV5-1 to TRBJ2-3; 14 positions agree with TRBD2. This CDR3 contains 17 residues. V lost 5 bases and J lost 0; bases outside the gene matches: 5. From germline, CDR1 is SGHRS and CDR2 YFSETQ. This CDR3 is CASSRLAGGPSTDTQYF. The CDR3, as DNA: TGCGCCAGCAGTCGACTAGCGGGAGGGCCAAGCACAGATACGCAGTATTTT.

This sequence joins TRBV29-1 and TRBJ1-3; D may be TRBD1 (6 bases). The CDR3 is 14 amino acids. Deletions cut 6 bases from V and 0 bases from J, with 12 bases between. CDR1 SQVTM and CDR2 ANQGSEA come from the germline V gene. CDR3 region: CSVRQATSGNTIYF. The CDR3 bases are TGCAGCGTCCGACAGGCTACCTCTGGAAACACCATATATTTT.

The V call is TRBV6-1, the J call TRBJ2-2; 7 bases map to TRBD2. The V and J ends lost 11 bases and 7 bases, in that order; junction bases with no gene match: 13. The CDR3 consists of 14 residues. The germline CDR1 and CDR2 sequences are MNHNS and SASEGT. CDR3 nucleotide sequence: TGTGCCGGGGGGGGAACAGAAGGTAACGGGGAGCTGTTTTTT. It specifies CAGGGTEGNGELFF.

V gene TRBV5-4 combines with J gene TRBJ2-3; 12 nucleotides agree with TRBD2. J lost 0 bases, V lost 4 bases, and 9 bases had no gene match. CDR1 is SGHNT and CDR2 is YYREEE in the germline V gene (reference sequence). CDR3 size: 18 residues. CDR3 residues: CASSPTSGGSPSTDTQYF. In DNA form, the CDR3 reads TGTGCCAGCAGCCCTACTAGCGGGGGGAGCCCTAGCACAGATACGCAGTATTTT.

This chain links TRBV7-9 with TRBJ1-5; possible D gene TRBD1, 6 bases. The CDR3 runs 13 residues. V lost 5 bases and J 4 bases, leaving 9 bases between the germline ends. CDR1 is SEHNR, CDR2 FQNEAQ, per germline (reference sequence). The CDR3 DNA reads TGTGCCAGCAGCCCGGACAGAAATCAGCCCCAGCATTTT. This encodes CASSPDRNQPQHF.

The chain links TRBV9 to TRBJ2-4, with 10 nucleotides matching TRBD2. This CDR3 region has 17 residues. The germline CDR1 and CDR2 sequences are SGDLS and YYNGEE. The junction had 11 bases not matched to a gene; V was cut back by 4 bases and J by 4 bases. For the CDR3, the DNA is TGTGCCAGCAGCTCGACAGGGACGGGACTAGCGAAAAACATTCAGTACTTC. Amino acids: CASSSTGTGLAKNIQYF.

The chain uses TRBV7-3 and TRBJ2-1; D perhaps matches TRBD2 (6 bases). Trimming pared 1 base from V and 0 bases from J, leaving 10 bases between. CDR1 SGHTA and CDR2 FQGTGA come from the germline V gene. The CDR3 is 16 amino acids. CDR3 sequence (DNA): TGTGCCAGCAGCTTAATGGCGGGGTCCTCCTACAATGAGCAGTTCTTC. Translated, it gives CASSLMAGSSYNEQFF. The complete variable domain, with remaining parts taken from reference TRBV7-3 and TRBJ2-1, reads GAGVSQTPSNKVTEKGKYVELRCDPISGHTALYWYRQSLGQGPEFLIYFQGTGAADDSGLPNDRFFAVRPEGSVSTLKIQRTERGDSAVYLCASSLMAGSSYNEQFFGPGTRLTVL.

The sample holds one count of this clone. J is TRBJ2-4 and V is TRBV7-3; D might be TRBD2 (6 bases). CDR1 SGHTA and CDR2 FQGTGA come from the germline V gene. Deletions cut 5 bases from V and 8 bases from J, with 13 bases between. The CDR3 has 13 residues. The CDR3 region has the DNA TGTGCCAGCAGCCCCGGGCGGGATGACATTCAGTACTTC. Translation: CASSPGRDDIQYF.

CDR3: CASSQQSGNTIYF. CDR3 DNA: TGCGCCAGCAGCCAACAATCTGGAAACACCATATATTTT. The chain links TRBV4-1 to TRBJ1-3; D is undetermined. Trimming stripped 2 bases from V and 1 base from J, with 3 bases between. CDR3 size: 13 residues. Germline V gives CDR1 MGHRA, CDR2 YSYEKL.

The chain employs TRBV27 and TRBJ2-7; 10 bases map to TRBD2. This CDR3 region has 15 residues. With 6 bases clipped from V and 2 bases from J, the junction kept 7 bases outside the gene matches. Germline assignment: CDR1 MNHEY and CDR2 SMNVEV (reference sequence). The CDR3 coding sequence is TGTGCCAGCAGATTCCTAGCGGGAGCTACCTACGAGCAGTACTTC. Translated: CASRFLAGATYEQYF.

The genes are TRBV10-3 and TRBJ2-7; 9 nucleotides agree with TRBD2. J gave up 1 base and V 10 bases, and 2 bases lay outside the gene matches. The CDR3 consists of 12 residues. CDR1 is ENHRY and CDR2 is SYGVKD in the germline V gene. The CDR3 is CATGLASYEQYF. CDR3 bases: TGTGCCACTGGACTAGCGTCCTACGAGCAGTACTTC.

CDR3 sequence reads: CAHSLGTGSLNTEAFF. The CDR3 nucleotides read TGTGCCCACTCATTGGGGACAGGGAGCTTGAACACTGAAGCTTTCTTT. The V call is TRBV7-9, the J call TRBJ1-1; the match to TRBD1 covers 9 bases. The ends lost 11 bases at V and 0 bases at J; junction bases unmatched: 13. CDR3 length: 16 residues. Germline V gives CDR1 SEHNR, CDR2 FQNEAQ (reference sequence).

This clone was observed a single time. The rearrangement links TRBV6-5 to TRBJ1-5; no reliable D call. CDR1 is MNHEY, CDR2 SVGAGI, per germline. V lost 0 bases, J lost 5 bases, and 5 bases lay in between. The CDR3 sequence is 13 residues long. The CDR3, as DNA: TGTGCCAGCAGTTACTCGCGGGATCAGCCCCAGCATTTT. This encodes CASSYSRDQPQHF.

The chain has TRBV20-1 and TRBJ2-3; D not certain. This CDR3 is built from 10 residues. Trimming shortened V by 5 bases and J by 4 bases, and 4 bases separated the two germline ends. In germline, CDR1 is DFQATT, CDR2 SNEGSKA (reference sequence). CDR3 bases: TGCAGTGCTTCCTCAGATACGCAGTATTTT. It specifies CSASSDTQYF.